Sequencing of this TCR beta chain was carried out in a study of cytomegalovirus exposure and HLA in healthy donors. This CDR3 is 14 amino acids long. Germline V lookup: CDR1 LNHDA, CDR2 SQIVND (reference sequence). With V trimmed by 6 bases and J by 5 bases, 3 bases remained unmatched. PCR was performed using 60 Vbeta and 13 Jbeta primers. Assay: immunoSEQ multiplex PCR; the TCRdb copy retains only in-frame clones and omits some. The table shows 130,000 to 150,000 clones, with around 79% occurring only once. The chain links TRBV19 to TRBJ2-2; 10 positions agree with TRBD1. Sequencing used PBMCs. The receptor comes from a man in his forties in good health and CMV-seropositive. The CDR3 DNA reads TGTGCCAGTAGCGACAGGGGGCGGACCGGGGAGCTGTTTTTT. This sequence encodes CASSDRGRTGELFF.